The 14 T cell receptor beta chains given below trace back to one sample, sequenced in a study of blood T cell repertoires in COVID-19. Repertoires were generated with immunoSEQ multiplex PCR, while TCRdb's copy carries only in-frame clones and drops some. This table holds some 180,000 clones, 70% to 85% found once. Sequencing was performed on PBMCs or T cells enriched from blood (not recorded which). These receptors all stem from a woman aged 55-75 years with acute COVID-19.

The chain couples TRBV10-2 to TRBJ2-3; the D is unclear. Germline loops: CDR1 WSHSY, CDR2 SAAADI. The CDR3 runs to 14 residues. V was pared by 7 bases and J by 0 bases, with 11 bases between. The CDR3 DNA follows: TGCGCCAGCACTTGGTCCACTAGCACAGATACGCAGTATTTT. It is translated as CASTWSTSTDTQYF.

V gene TRBV4-3 combines with J gene TRBJ2-5; maybe TRBD1 (5 bases). The CDR3 loop spans 13 amino acids. Germline V gene data show CDR1 as LGHNA and CDR2 as YSLEER. V shed 3 bases and J shed 3 bases, with 8 bases lying between them. CDR3 sequence: CASSQDKEETQYF. The CDR3, as DNA: TGCGCCAGCAGCCAGGACAAGGAAGAGACCCAGTACTTC.

This chain connects TRBV18 to TRBJ1-4, with no clear D. This CDR3 is 15 amino acids long. Germline V CDR1 and CDR2: KGHSH, LQKENI. The V and J ends lost 0 bases and 5 bases respectively, with 10 bases between them. Written as DNA, the CDR3 is TGTGCCAGCTCACCACCGGGAGGGCGCAATGAAAAACTGTTTTTT. This codes for CASSPPGGRNEKLFF. The full variable domain, in which reference TRBV18 and TRBJ1-4 provide the parts outside the CDR3, is NAGVMQNPRHLVRRRGQEARLRCSPMKGHSHVYWYRQLPEEGLKFMVYLQKENIIDESGMPKERFSAEFPKEGPSILRIQQVVRGDSAAYFCASSPPGGRNEKLFFGSGTQLSVL.

The V call is TRBV4-3, the J call TRBJ1-5, with D perhaps matching TRBD1 (6 bases). V lost 0 bases and J lost 6, with 12 bases in between. Germline values: CDR1 LGHNA, CDR2 YSLEER. The CDR3 has 15 amino acids. CDR3 in amino acids: CASSQDTTGIQPQHF. Written as DNA, the CDR3 is TGCGCCAGCAGCCAAGATACGACAGGCATTCAGCCCCAGCATTTT.

The chain recombines TRBV2 with TRBJ1-5, with D perhaps TRBD1 (6 bases). Per the germline V gene, CDR1 is SNHLY and CDR2 is FYNNEI. Trimming shortened V by 6 bases and J by 3 bases, and 15 bases separated the two germline ends. CDR3 length: 15 residues. The CDR3 region is CASRSTGLPNQPQHF. The CDR3 DNA reads TGTGCCAGCAGATCGACAGGTCTCCCCAATCAGCCCCAGCATTTT.

This clone was picked up a small number of times. This sequence joins TRBV21-1 and TRBJ1-2; the table assigns TRBD1, which was not confirmed against the DNA. TRBV21-1 is a pseudogene locus. CDR3 length: 17 residues. The CDR3 coding sequence is TGTGCCAGCAGCAAAAGGCCAGGGATAGGTCCCTTTTATGGCTACACCTTC. Its protein product is CASSKRPGIGPFYGYTF.

The chain joins TRBV10-3 to TRBJ2-7; 7 bases agree with TRBD2. The germline CDR1 and CDR2 sequences are ENHRY and SYGVKD. The CDR3 loop spans 17 amino acids. V shed 1 base and J 4 bases; nucleotides not matched to a gene: 13. The CDR3 nucleotides are TGTGCCATCAGTGAGTGGAGCGGGAACGCTGGGAGGTACGAGCAGTACTTC. It translates to CAISEWSGNAGRYEQYF.

V and J are TRBV11-2 and TRBJ1-2; 8 positions agree with TRBD1. CDR3 length: 14 residues. J was trimmed by 8 bases and V by 5 bases; bases with no gene match: 10. Germline assignment: CDR1 SGHAT and CDR2 FQNNGV. CDR3 in amino acids: CASSPGQGPIGYTF. The CDR3 nucleotides are TGTGCCAGCAGCCCTGGACAGGGACCTATAGGCTACACCTTC. Using reference TRBV11-2 and TRBJ1-2 for the parts outside the CDR3, the full variable domain is EAGVAQSPRYKIIEKRQSVAFWCNPISGHATLYWYQQILGQGPKLLIQFQNNGVVDDSQLPKDRFSAERLKGVDSTLKIQPAKLEDSAVYLCASSPGQGPIGYTFGSGTRLTVV.

The rearrangement links TRBV18 to TRBJ1-2; TRBD1 agrees at 7 bases. The CDR3 runs 15 residues. The V gene's germline CDR1 is KGHSH and CDR2 LQKENI. V trimming: 3 bases; J trimming: 8 bases; junction bases outside the gene matches: 12. Here the CDR3 reads CASSPPGAGGFGYTF. The DNA for the CDR3 is TGTGCCAGCTCACCCCCTGGGGCAGGGGGGTTCGGCTACACCTTC.

The V gene is TRBV5-5, the J gene TRBJ1-1; D is uncertain. CDR1 is SGHKS, CDR2 YYEKEE, per germline (reference sequence). With 2 bases removed from V and 5 bases from J, the gap between germline ends came to 13 bases. There are 14 residues in the CDR3. CDR3 bases: TGTGCCAGCAGCTTAGACCCTCTCGGGACTGAAGCTTTCTTT. Amino acid sequence: CASSLDPLGTEAFF.

The chain is built from TRBV7-2 and TRBJ2-1, with TRBD2 matching 9 bases. This CDR3 spans 16 amino acids. Germline V gives CDR1 SGHTA, CDR2 FQGNSA. The junction had 3 bases not matched to a gene; V was cut back by 3 bases and J by 0 bases. CDR3 in amino acids: CASSFSGSISYNEQFF. Here the CDR3 DNA reads TGTGCCAGCAGCTTTAGCGGGAGCATCTCCTACAATGAGCAGTTCTTC.

This clone was counted between two and nine times. The chain combines TRBV11-3 with TRBJ2-2, with no clear D. The CDR3 totals 16 residues. Germline V gene data show CDR1 as SGHNT and CDR2 as YENEEA. The ends were cut back, 6 bases at V and 2 bases at J, with 16 bases in the middle. The DNA of the CDR3 is TGTGCCAGCAGACCAACGGGTGCAGATAACACCGGGGAGCTGTTTTTT. Its protein is CASRPTGADNTGELFF.

V is TRBV2 and J is TRBJ1-6; D is ambiguous. Germline V gene data show CDR1 as SNHLY and CDR2 as FYNNEI. The CDR3 loop spans 13 amino acids. V lost 6 bases and J lost 6, with 9 bases in between. CDR3 DNA sequence: TGTGCCAGCAGGGAATCGGGTAATTCACCCCTCCACTTT. The encoded protein is CASRESGNSPLHF.

In DNA, the CDR3 is TGTGCCAGCAGCTCCTTACAGACAGGGAACACTGAAGCTTTCTTT. Protein product: CASSSLQTGNTEAFF. This chain joins TRBV5-5 and TRBJ1-1; a weak D match, TRBD1 (6 bases). From germline, CDR1 is SGHKS and CDR2 YYEKEE (reference sequence). There are 15 residues in the CDR3. V was clipped by 3 bases and J by 1 base, with 13 bases between them.